The 31 T cell receptor beta chains below come from one sample, sequenced in a study of T cells in Graves' hyperthyroidism and ophthalmopathy. Amplification of TCR beta CDR3 regions was performed using RNA transcripts as template. An initial round of RT-PCR targeting the TCR CDR3 relied on the HTBI primer set. TCRdb re-called the multiplex PCR reads with MiXCR, one entry per CDR3 protein. The sample shows approximately 510,000 distinct CDR3 sequences, roughly 20% of them seen only once. The sample comprised blood. The source is a young man with Graves' hyperthyroidism.

The sample holds many counts of this clonotype. This chain connects TRBV28 to TRBJ1-2, with unresolved D. CDR1 MDHEN and CDR2 SYDVKM come from the germline V gene. The CDR3 loop spans 14 amino acids. V was cut by 4 bases and J by 3 bases, with 12 bases left in between. CDR3 residues: CASSSVLFHYGYTF. The DNA for the CDR3 is TGTGCCAGCAGTTCGGTCCTCTTTCACTATGGCTACACCTTC.

This clonotype was observed at least ten times. The CDR3 DNA is TGTGCCAGCAGTTGGGATGGGACAGTTCAAGAGACCCAGTACTTC. Encoded protein: CASSWDGTVQETQYF. This chain uses TRBV28 with TRBJ2-5; 7 bases are a match to TRBD1. V dropped 4 bases and J dropped 2; count of bases not matched to a gene: 7. The length of the CDR3 is 15 residues. Germline V gene lookup returns CDR1 MDHEN and CDR2 SYDVKM.

This clonotype has just a few counts. V gene TRBV5-1 combines with J gene TRBJ1-2, with 11 bases matching TRBD1. CDR1 and CDR2 from the germline V gene are SGHRS and YFSETQ. The CDR3 consists of 14 residues. Trimming at V came to 4 bases and at J to 8 bases, leaving 7 bases not matched to a gene. CDR3 protein: CASSPGQGASGYTF. The CDR3 DNA reads TGCGCCAGCAGCCCAGGACAGGGGGCGAGCGGCTACACCTTC.

This clonotype showed up many times. The chain has TRBV6-1 and TRBJ1-5; D gene uncertain. V lost 4 bases, J lost 7 bases, and 5 bases lay in between. Germline V lookup: CDR1 MNHNS, CDR2 SASEGT. The length of the CDR3 is 11 residues. The CDR3 loop is CASSVGQPQHF. The DNA of the CDR3 is TGTGCCAGCAGTGTGGGACAGCCCCAGCATTTT.

This clonotype was seen many times. The chain combines TRBV11-1 with TRBJ2-2; D gene ambiguous. V was clipped by 5 bases and J by 1 base, with 11 bases between them. The CDR3 has 15 residues. Germline V gene data show CDR1 as SGHAT and CDR2 as FQDESV (reference sequence). CDR3 protein: CASSPTYGNTGELFF. The DNA for the CDR3 is TGTGCCAGCAGCCCCACTTATGGGAACACCGGGGAGCTGTTTTTT.

In its sample, this clonotype was seen a few times. The gene calls are TRBV12-3 or TRBV12-4 and TRBJ2-7; 8 bases map to TRBD1. Trimming cost V 4 bases and J 6 bases; bases outside gene matches: 5. CDR3 length: 13 residues. CDR3 residues: CASSSKQGVEQYF. As DNA, the CDR3 is TGTGCCAGCAGTTCAAAACAGGGGGTCGAGCAGTACTTC.

Notes on this clonotype: A much larger clone sits a single nucleotide away, making a read error possible. No conserved phenylalanine or tryptophan ends this CDR3, so it is likely a read error. The chain joins TRBV20-1 to TRBJ1-1; no clear D gene. The CDR3 loop spans 14 amino acids. The V gene lost 0 bases and the J gene lost 6 bases, with 14 bases spanning the gap. The germline CDR1 and CDR2 sequences are DFQATT and SNEGSKA (reference sequence). CDR3 protein: CSARDGAPDAEAFV. The DNA for the CDR3 is TGCAGTGCTAGAGATGGAGCCCCCGACGCTGAAGCTTTCGTT.

This clonotype was seen many times. The CDR3 DNA follows: TGTGCCAGCAGTTACGGGCCTCCATTCTCTGGAAACACCATATATTTT. Amino acid sequence: CASSYGPPFSGNTIYF. V is TRBV6-5 and J is TRBJ1-3; the D is unclear. CDR1 is MNHEY and CDR2 is SVGAGI in the germline V gene. CDR3 length: 16 amino acids. With 2 bases removed from V and 0 bases from J, the gap between germline ends came to 11 bases.

This clonotype was counted many times. The rearrangement joins TRBV10-2 to TRBJ2-2; no clear D. V lost 7 bases to trimming and J lost 6 bases, with 9 bases between them. The CDR3 spans 12 residues. Per germline, CDR1 WSHSY and CDR2 SAAADI. CDR3 protein: CASKEYAGELFF. The CDR3 DNA reads as TGCGCCAGCAAGGAATACGCCGGGGAGCTGTTTTTT.

Regarding this clonotype: A single base separates this from a much larger clone, so it may be a read error. This chain joins TRBV6-2 or TRBV6-3 and TRBJ2-2; D unresolved. CDR1 is MNHEY and CDR2 is SVGEGT in the germline V gene. The CDR3 sequence is 13 residues long. CDR3 residues: CTSSYLNTGELFF. The CDR3 DNA follows: TGTACCAGCAGTTACCTGAACACCGGGGAGCTGTTTTTT.

The J gene is TRBJ2-3, the V gene TRBV11-1; D possibly corresponds to TRBD1 (5 bases). Germline V lookup: CDR1 SGHAT, CDR2 FQDESV (reference sequence). Trimming cost V 5 bases and J 6 bases, with 18 bases left between them. CDR3 length: 15 residues. Here the CDR3 DNA reads TGTGCCAGCAGCCTCAGCGAAGGGGTCCTTGATACGCAGTATTTT. Translated, it gives CASSLSEGVLDTQYF.

The V and J genes are TRBV29-1 and TRBJ2-5; the D gene is possibly TRBD1 (6 bases). Germline V lookup: CDR1 SQVTM, CDR2 ANQGSEA. The CDR3 is made up of 15 amino acids. V dropped 0 bases and J dropped 2 bases, with 13 bases sitting between them. The CDR3 loop reads CSVEDDRTAQETQYF. CDR3 DNA: TGCAGCGTTGAAGATGATCGGACAGCTCAAGAGACCCAGTACTTC. The full variable domain, in which reference TRBV29-1 and TRBJ2-5 provide the parts outside the CDR3, is SAVISQKPSRDICQRGTSLTIQCQVDSQVTMMFWYRQQPGQSLTLIATANQGSEATYESGFVIDKFPISRPNLTFSTLTVSNMSPEDSSIYLCSVEDDRTAQETQYFGPGTRLLVL.

Only a few counts were recorded for this clonotype. The V and J genes are TRBV5-1 and TRBJ1-2; perhaps TRBD1 as D (5 bases). Germline CDR1 SGHRS, CDR2 YFSETQ. The CDR3 consists of 16 residues. The V end was cut by 0 bases, the J end by 6 bases, with 18 bases between. As DNA, the CDR3 is TGCGCCAGCAGCTTGGCCCCGGACCACCCCAGGGATGGCTACACCTTC. Its protein is CASSLAPDHPRDGYTF. Drawing the rest from reference TRBV5-1 and TRBJ1-2, the complete variable domain is KAGVTQTPRYLIKTRGQQVTLSCSPISGHRSVSWYQQTPGQGLQFLFEYFSETQRNKGNFPGRFSGRQFSNSRSEMNVSTLELGDSALYLCASSLAPDHPRDGYTFGSGTRLTVV.

This chain connects TRBV6-1 to TRBJ1-1; 8 positions agree with TRBD1. This CDR3 has 14 amino acids. With 6 bases clipped from V and 4 bases from J, the junction kept 7 bases outside the gene matches. The germline CDR1 and CDR2 sequences are MNHNS and SASEGT. The CDR3 region is CASSMTGDATEAFF. CDR3 DNA sequence: TGTGCCAGCAGCATGACAGGGGACGCCACTGAAGCTTTCTTT.

Only a few counts were recorded for this clonotype. V and J are TRBV28 and TRBJ1-1; no clear D gene. Per germline, CDR1 MDHEN and CDR2 SYDVKM. The length of the CDR3 is 14 residues. V lost 6 bases and J 3 bases, leaving 14 bases between the germline ends. CDR3 in DNA: TGTGCCAGCAGGTGGACTTCGAGGGACACTGAAGCTTTCTTT. It codes for CASRWTSRDTEAFF.

This chain uses TRBV2 with TRBJ2-7; 10 bases line up with TRBD2. The CDR3 runs 15 residues. Germline CDR1 SNHLY, CDR2 FYNNEI. V was pared by 4 bases and J by 2 bases, with 5 bases of the junction left unmatched. In DNA, the CDR3 is TGTGCCAGCAGTGGTAGGACTAGCGGAGCCTACGAGCAGTACTTC. Translating gives CASSGRTSGAYEQYF.

In DNA, the CDR3 is TGTGCCAGCAGTCCGTCCTGGTTGCAAAACATTCAGTACTTC. It codes for CASSPSWLQNIQYF. This rearrangement joins TRBV27 to TRBJ2-4; no definite D call. Trimming cost V 5 bases and J 5 bases, with 13 bases left between them. CDR1 is MNHEY, CDR2 SMNVEV, per germline (reference sequence). CDR3 length equals 14 residues.

This clonotype was seen ten or more times. CDR3 region: CASRGGMVYGYTF. The CDR3 nucleotides are TGTGCCAGCAGAGGGGGAATGGTCTATGGCTACACCTTC. The chain has TRBV6-1 and TRBJ1-2; D is perhaps TRBD1 (6 bases). The CDR3 covers 13 residues. Trimming shortened V by 6 bases and J by 4 bases, and 12 bases separated the two germline ends. Germline V lookup: CDR1 MNHNS, CDR2 SASEGT.

The rearrangement links TRBV30 to TRBJ2-7, with D perhaps assigned TRBD1 or TRBD2 (5 bases each). The CDR3 contains 12 residues. Trimming pared 4 bases from V and 6 bases from J, leaving 13 bases between. Germline-derived CDR1 and CDR2 are GTSNPN and SVGIG (reference sequence). CDR3 loop: CAWKGAGVEQYF. DNA of the CDR3: TGTGCCTGGAAAGGGGCGGGCGTCGAGCAGTACTTC.

At least ten counts were recorded for this clonotype. The chain is built from TRBV9 and TRBJ2-7, with 10 bases fitting TRBD2. The junction had 10 bases not matched to a gene; V was cut back by 3 bases and J by 7 bases. The V gene's germline CDR1 is SGDLS and CDR2 YYNGEE. The CDR3 has 15 amino acids. The CDR3 DNA reads TGTGCCAGCAGCGCCGCCGGGACTAGCGATTATGAGCAGTACTTC. Translated: CASSAAGTSDYEQYF. The whole variable domain, filled in from reference TRBV9 and TRBJ2-7, reads DSGVTQTPKHLITATGQRVTLRCSPRSGDLSVYWYQQSLDQGLQFLIQYYNGEERAKGNILERFSAQQFPDLHSELNLSSLELGDSALYFCASSAAGTSDYEQYFGPGTRLTVT.

The chain has TRBV2 and TRBJ2-5; 7 positions agree with TRBD1. The CDR3 extends over 15 amino acids. Germline CDR1 and CDR2: SNHLY and FYNNEI. V lost 6 bases, J lost 4 bases, and 11 bases stayed unmatched. The DNA of the CDR3 is TGTGCCAGCAGGGGGTCAGACAGGGCCCCAGAGACCCAGTACTTC. Translating gives CASRGSDRAPETQYF.

On this clonotype: This may be a read error: a much more frequent sequence differs by one nucleotide. The CDR3 ends on some other residue instead of the conserved phenylalanine or tryptophan, so this is likely a read error. The rearrangement links TRBV11-1 to TRBJ2-7; TRBD1 matches 10 bases. CDR1 is SGHAT and CDR2 is FQDESV in the germline V gene (reference sequence). This CDR3 is built from 16 residues. V gave up 1 base and J gave up 2 bases; unmatched junction bases: 5. CDR3: CASSLVSGQGTYEQYL. The CDR3, as DNA: TGTGCCAGCAGCTTAGTTTCGGGACAGGGGACCTACGAGCAGTACCTC.

This clonotype was seen at least ten times. The chain couples TRBV28 to TRBJ2-2; D is uncertain. From germline, CDR1 is MDHEN and CDR2 SYDVKM. This CDR3 comprises 16 residues. Trimming removed 4 bases from V and 2 bases from J, with 14 bases in between. In nucleotides, the CDR3 is TGTGCCAGCAGTTACCAGGATATCATAAACACCGGGGAGCTGTTTTTT. Its translation is CASSYQDIINTGELFF.

This clonotype was seen ten or more times. This chain connects TRBV7-2 to TRBJ1-2; 7 bases align to TRBD1. This CDR3 is 17 amino acids long. Germline loops: CDR1 SGHTA, CDR2 FQGNSA. The V gene end was trimmed by 0 bases and the J gene end by 5 bases; junction bases not matched to a gene: 12. The CDR3 is CASSLAFLGQFPYGYTF. DNA for the CDR3: TGTGCCAGCAGCTTAGCTTTTTTGGGACAGTTCCCGTATGGCTACACCTTC.

This clonotype was seen repeatedly, ten times or more. The chain has TRBV28 and TRBJ2-7, with a tentative D call TRBD1 (5 bases). CDR1 is MDHEN and CDR2 is SYDVKM in the germline V gene. The CDR3 contains 13 residues. Trimming stripped 4 bases from V and 6 bases from J, with 13 bases between. The CDR3 region has the DNA TGTGCCAGCAGTTCCTCAGACAGTCGCGAGCAGTACTTC. Translation: CASSSSDSREQYF.

In this sample, this clonotype turned up many times. The rearrangement links TRBV7-8 to TRBJ2-4, with D possibly TRBD2 on 7 matching bases. The CDR3 length is 15 residues. Germline assignment: CDR1 SGHVS and CDR2 FQNEAQ. V lost 5 bases to trimming and J lost 6 bases, with 17 bases between them. DNA for the CDR3: TGTGCCAGCAGCCTCCTCGGGGGGCCGAGAAACATTCAGTACTTC. Amino acids: CASSLLGGPRNIQYF. Using reference TRBV7-8 and TRBJ2-4 for the parts outside the CDR3, the full variable domain is GAGVSQSPRYKVAKRGQDVALRCDPISGHVSLFWYQQALGQGPEFLTYFQNEAQLDKSGLPSDRFFAERPEGSVSTLKIQRTQQEDSAVYLCASSLLGGPRNIQYFGAGTRLSVL.

This clonotype was observed a few times. The chain couples TRBV7-2 to TRBJ2-7; a weak D match, TRBD2 (5 bases). Germline-derived CDR1 and CDR2 are SGHTA and FQGNSA. The CDR3 totals 13 residues. V gave up 1 base and J gave up 6 bases, with 10 bases separating them. CDR3 residues: CASSLGGLLEQYF. CDR3 sequence (DNA): TGTGCCAGCAGCTTAGGAGGGTTGCTCGAGCAGTACTTC.

This clonotype was seen only a few times. The chain couples TRBV29-1 to TRBJ1-1, with 7 bases aligning to TRBD1. The CDR3 extends over 14 amino acids. The junction had 13 bases not matched to a gene; V was cut back by 7 bases and J by 5 bases. Per the germline V gene, CDR1 is SQVTM and CDR2 is ANQGSEA. The CDR3 loop reads CSATGRGGITEAFF. For the CDR3, the DNA is TGCAGCGCCACAGGCAGGGGGGGAATAACTGAAGCTTTCTTT.

This clonotype has a count of ten or more. The rearrangement links TRBV4-1 to TRBJ2-7; D gene unclear. Germline V gene lookup returns CDR1 MGHRA and CDR2 YSYEKL. The CDR3 is made up of 13 amino acids. Trimming shortened V by 2 bases and J by 7 bases, and 12 bases separated the two germline ends. CDR3 sequence (DNA): TGCGCCAGCAGCCAAACCCCCGGCCGAGAGCAGTACTTC. Its translation is CASSQTPGREQYF.

This clonotype has a count of ten or more. The chain carries TRBV7-3 and TRBJ2-7; TRBD1 or TRBD2 may be the D gene (5 bases each). V lost 1 base and J 5 bases, leaving 9 bases between the germline ends. Germline-derived CDR1 and CDR2 are SGHTA and FQGTGA. The CDR3 consists of 13 residues. CDR3 residues: CASSLNGAHEQYF. The CDR3 bases are TGTGCCAGCAGCTTAAACGGGGCCCACGAGCAGTACTTC.

The J gene is TRBJ1-5, the V gene TRBV15, with D possibly being TRBD1 (6 bases). The CDR3 extends over 15 amino acids. From germline, CDR1 is LNHNV and CDR2 YYDKDF (reference sequence). Trimming removed 3 bases from V and 1 base from J, with 10 bases in between. The CDR3 DNA sequence: TGTGCCACCAGCAGTACAGGGAAAAGCAATCAGCCCCAGCATTTT. This translates into CATSSTGKSNQPQHF.